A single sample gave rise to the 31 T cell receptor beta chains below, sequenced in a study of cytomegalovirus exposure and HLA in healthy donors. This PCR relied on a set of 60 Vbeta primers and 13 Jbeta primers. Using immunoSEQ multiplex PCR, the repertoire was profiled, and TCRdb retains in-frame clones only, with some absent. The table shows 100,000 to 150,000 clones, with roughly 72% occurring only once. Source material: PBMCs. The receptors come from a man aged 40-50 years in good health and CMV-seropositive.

CDR3 region: CASKGQTYEQYF. CDR3 bases: TGTGCCAGCAAAGGACAGACCTACGAGCAGTACTTC. The genes are TRBV27 and TRBJ2-7, with a possible D match to TRBD1 (6 bases). V lost 7 bases and J 2 bases, leaving 9 bases between the germline ends. CDR1 is MNHEY, CDR2 SMNVEV, per germline (reference sequence). The CDR3 is 12 amino acids.

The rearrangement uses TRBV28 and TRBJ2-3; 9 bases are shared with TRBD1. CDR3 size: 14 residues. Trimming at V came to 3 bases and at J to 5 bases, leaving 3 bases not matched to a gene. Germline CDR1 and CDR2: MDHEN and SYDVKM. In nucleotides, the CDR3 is TGTGCCAGCAGTTTCGAGGGACAGGGAGATACGCAGTATTTT. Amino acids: CASSFEGQGDTQYF.

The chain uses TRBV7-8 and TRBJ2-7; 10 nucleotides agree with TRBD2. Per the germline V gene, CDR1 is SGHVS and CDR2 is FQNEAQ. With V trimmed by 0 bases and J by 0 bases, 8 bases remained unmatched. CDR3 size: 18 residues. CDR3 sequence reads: CASSLALSSGGVSYEQYF. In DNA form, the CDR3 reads TGTGCCAGCAGCTTAGCGCTGTCTAGCGGGGGAGTCTCCTACGAGCAGTACTTC.

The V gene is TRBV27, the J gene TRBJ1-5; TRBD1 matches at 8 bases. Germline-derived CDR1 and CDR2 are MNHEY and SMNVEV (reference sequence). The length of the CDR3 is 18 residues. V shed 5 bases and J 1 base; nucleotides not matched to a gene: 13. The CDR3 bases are TGTGCCAGCAGTCCCCTAACCGGACAGGGAGACAGCAATCAGCCCCAGCATTTT. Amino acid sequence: CASSPLTGQGDSNQPQHF.

The CDR3 DNA reads TGCAGCGTTACTAGCGGGAGGTTCACCGGGGAGCTGTTTTTT. Its protein is CSVTSGRFTGELFF. This chain uses TRBV29-1 with TRBJ2-2; TRBD2 matches 12 bases. After removal of 5 bases from V and 4 bases from J, the junction contained 2 bases not matched to a gene. Germline CDR1 reads SQVTM; CDR2 reads ANQGSEA. This CDR3 is 14 amino acids long.

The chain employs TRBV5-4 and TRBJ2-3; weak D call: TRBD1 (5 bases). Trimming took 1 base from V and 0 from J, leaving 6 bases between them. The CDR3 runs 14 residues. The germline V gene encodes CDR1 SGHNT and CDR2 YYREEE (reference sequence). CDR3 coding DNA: TGTGCCAGCAGCTTGTGGGGCAGCACAGATACGCAGTATTTT. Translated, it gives CASSLWGSTDTQYF.

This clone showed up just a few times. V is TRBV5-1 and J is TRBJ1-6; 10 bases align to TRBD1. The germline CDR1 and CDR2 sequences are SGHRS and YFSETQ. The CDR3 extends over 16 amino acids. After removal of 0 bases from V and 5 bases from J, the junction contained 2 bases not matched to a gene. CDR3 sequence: CASSLGTGGNNSPLHF. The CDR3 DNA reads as TGCGCCAGCAGCTTGGGGACAGGGGGAAATAATTCACCCCTCCACTTT.

CDR3 sequence reads: CASRALGGNYEQYF. CDR3 DNA: TGTGCCAGTAGGGCCCTCGGAGGCAATTACGAGCAGTACTTC. The chain joins TRBV19 to TRBJ2-7; possible D gene TRBD2, 5 bases. Trimming left V 6 bases short and J 4 bases short, with 16 bases between. Germline values: CDR1 LNHDA, CDR2 SQIVND (reference sequence). The CDR3 runs 14 residues.

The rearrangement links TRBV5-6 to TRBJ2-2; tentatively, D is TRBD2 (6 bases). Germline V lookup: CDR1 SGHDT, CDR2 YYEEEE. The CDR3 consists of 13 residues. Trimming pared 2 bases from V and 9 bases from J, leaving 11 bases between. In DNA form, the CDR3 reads TGTGCCAGCAGCTTACCGGGGGACCGGGAGCTGTTTTTT. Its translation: CASSLPGDRELFF.

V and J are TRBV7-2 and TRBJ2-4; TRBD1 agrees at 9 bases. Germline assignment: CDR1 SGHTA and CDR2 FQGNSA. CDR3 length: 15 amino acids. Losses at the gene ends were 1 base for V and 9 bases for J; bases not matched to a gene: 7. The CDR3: CASSLVGQGLGIQYF. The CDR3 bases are TGTGCCAGCAGCTTAGTGGGACAGGGATTGGGCATTCAGTACTTC.

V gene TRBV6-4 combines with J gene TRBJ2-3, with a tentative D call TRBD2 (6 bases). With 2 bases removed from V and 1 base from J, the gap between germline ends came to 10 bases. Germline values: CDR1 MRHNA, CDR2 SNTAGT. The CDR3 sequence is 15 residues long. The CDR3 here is CASSDGSGGTDTQYF. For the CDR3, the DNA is TGTGCCAGCAGTGACGGGTCGGGGGGCACAGATACGCAGTATTTT.

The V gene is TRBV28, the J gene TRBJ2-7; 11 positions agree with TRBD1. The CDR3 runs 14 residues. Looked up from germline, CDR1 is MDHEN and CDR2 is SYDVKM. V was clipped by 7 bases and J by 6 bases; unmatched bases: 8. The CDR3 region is CASTLTGTGGEQYF. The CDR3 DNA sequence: TGTGCCAGCACCCTCACCGGGACAGGGGGCGAGCAGTACTTC.

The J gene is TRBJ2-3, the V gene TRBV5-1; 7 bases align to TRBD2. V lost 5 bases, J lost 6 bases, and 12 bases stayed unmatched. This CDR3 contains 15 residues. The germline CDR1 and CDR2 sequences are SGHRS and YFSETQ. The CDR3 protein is CASSSAGGEGDTQYF. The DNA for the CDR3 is TGCGCCAGCAGTTCGGCCGGCGGGGAGGGTGATACGCAGTATTTT. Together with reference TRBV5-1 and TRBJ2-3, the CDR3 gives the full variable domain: KAGVTQTPRYLIKTRGQQVTLSCSPISGHRSVSWYQQTPGQGLQFLFEYFSETQRNKGNFPGRFSGRQFSNSRSEMNVSTLELGDSALYLCASSSAGGEGDTQYFGPGTRLTVL.

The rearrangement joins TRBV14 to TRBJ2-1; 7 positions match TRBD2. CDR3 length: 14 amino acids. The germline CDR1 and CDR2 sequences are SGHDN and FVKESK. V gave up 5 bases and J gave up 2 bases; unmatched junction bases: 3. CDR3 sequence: CASSITSAYNEQFF. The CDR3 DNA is TGTGCCAGCAGCATCACTAGCGCCTACAATGAGCAGTTCTTC.

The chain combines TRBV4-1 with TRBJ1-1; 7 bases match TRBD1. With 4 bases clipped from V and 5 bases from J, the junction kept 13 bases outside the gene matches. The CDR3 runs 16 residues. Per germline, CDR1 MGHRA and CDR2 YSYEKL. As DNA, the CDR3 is TGCGCCAGCAGCCGAGAACCCGGACAGGTTGGAACTGAAGCTTTCTTT. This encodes CASSREPGQVGTEAFF.

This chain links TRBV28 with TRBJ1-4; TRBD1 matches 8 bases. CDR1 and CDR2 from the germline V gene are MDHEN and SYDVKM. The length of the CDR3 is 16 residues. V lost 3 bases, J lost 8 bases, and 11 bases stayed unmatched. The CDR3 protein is CASSLPVQGVREKLFF. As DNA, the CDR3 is TGTGCCAGCAGTTTGCCTGTACAGGGGGTAAGAGAAAAACTGTTTTTT.

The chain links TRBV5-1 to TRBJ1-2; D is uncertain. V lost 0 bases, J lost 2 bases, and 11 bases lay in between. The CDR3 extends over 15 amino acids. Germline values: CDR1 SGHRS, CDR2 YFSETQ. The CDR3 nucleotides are TGCGCCAGCAGCTTGGAGGGAGCAGACAACTATGGCTACACCTTC. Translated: CASSLEGADNYGYTF.

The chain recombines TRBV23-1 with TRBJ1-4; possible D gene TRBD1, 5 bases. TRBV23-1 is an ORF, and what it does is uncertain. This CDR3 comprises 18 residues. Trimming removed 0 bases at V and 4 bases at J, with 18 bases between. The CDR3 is CASSQSRRSQGLNEKLFF. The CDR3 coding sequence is TGCGCCAGCAGTCAATCCAGGCGTTCCCAGGGACTTAATGAAAAACTGTTTTTT.

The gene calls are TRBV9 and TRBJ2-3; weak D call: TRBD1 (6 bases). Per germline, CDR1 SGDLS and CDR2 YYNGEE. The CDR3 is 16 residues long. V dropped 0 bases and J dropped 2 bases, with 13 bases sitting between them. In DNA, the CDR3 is TGTGCCAGCAGCGTAGCGGCAGGGGCGGACACAGATACGCAGTATTTT. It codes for CASSVAAGADTDTQYF. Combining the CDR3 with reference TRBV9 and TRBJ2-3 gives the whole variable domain DSGVTQTPKHLITATGQRVTLRCSPRSGDLSVYWYQQSLDQGLQFLIQYYNGEERAKGNILERFSAQQFPDLHSELNLSSLELGDSALYFCASSVAAGADTDTQYFGPGTRLTVL.

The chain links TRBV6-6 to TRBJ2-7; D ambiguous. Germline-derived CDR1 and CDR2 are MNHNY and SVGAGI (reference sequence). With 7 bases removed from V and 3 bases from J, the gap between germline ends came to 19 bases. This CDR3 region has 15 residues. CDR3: CASTGRDLSGYEQYF. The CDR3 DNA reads TGTGCCAGCACCGGTAGAGACCTTTCGGGCTACGAGCAGTACTTC.

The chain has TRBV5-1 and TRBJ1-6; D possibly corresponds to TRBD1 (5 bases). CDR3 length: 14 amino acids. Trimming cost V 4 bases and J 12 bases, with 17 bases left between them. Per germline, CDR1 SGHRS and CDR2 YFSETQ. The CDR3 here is CASSPSGGDGPLHF. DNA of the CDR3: TGCGCCAGCAGCCCGTCGGGGGGGGATGGACCCCTCCACTTT.

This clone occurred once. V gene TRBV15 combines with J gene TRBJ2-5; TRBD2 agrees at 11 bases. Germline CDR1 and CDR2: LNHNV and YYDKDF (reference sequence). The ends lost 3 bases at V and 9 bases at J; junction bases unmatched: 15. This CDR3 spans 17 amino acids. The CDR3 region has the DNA TGTGCCACCAGCAGGCGATTAATAGCGGGAGGGGTGTTGGCCCAGTACTTC. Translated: CATSRRLIAGGVLAQYF.

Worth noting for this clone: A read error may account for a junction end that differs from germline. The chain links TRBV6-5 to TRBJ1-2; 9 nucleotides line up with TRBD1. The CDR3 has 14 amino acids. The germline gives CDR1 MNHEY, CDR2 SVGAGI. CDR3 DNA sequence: TGTGCCAGCAGTCCGGCGTGGGACAGGGATGGCCACACCTTC. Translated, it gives CASSPAWDRDGHTF.

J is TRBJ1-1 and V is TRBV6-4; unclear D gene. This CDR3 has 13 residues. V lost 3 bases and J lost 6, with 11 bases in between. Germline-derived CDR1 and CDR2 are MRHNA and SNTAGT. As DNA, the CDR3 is TGTGCCAGCAGTGAAGGCGGGAGTTCTGAAGCTTTCTTT. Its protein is CASSEGGSSEAFF.

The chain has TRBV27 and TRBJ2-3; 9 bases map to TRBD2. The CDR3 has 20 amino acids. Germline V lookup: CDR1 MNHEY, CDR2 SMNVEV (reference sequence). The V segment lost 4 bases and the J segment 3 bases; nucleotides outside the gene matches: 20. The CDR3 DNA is TGTGCCAGCAGTTACACAGCCCCCTCTTTTGCGGGAGGGGTGACAGATACGCAGTATTTT. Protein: CASSYTAPSFAGGVTDTQYF.

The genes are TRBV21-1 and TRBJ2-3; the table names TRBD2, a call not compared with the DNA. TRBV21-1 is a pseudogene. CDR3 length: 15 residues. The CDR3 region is CASSKGGMGTDTQYF. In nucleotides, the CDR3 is TGTGCCAGCAGCAAAGGAGGGATGGGCACAGATACGCAGTATTTT.

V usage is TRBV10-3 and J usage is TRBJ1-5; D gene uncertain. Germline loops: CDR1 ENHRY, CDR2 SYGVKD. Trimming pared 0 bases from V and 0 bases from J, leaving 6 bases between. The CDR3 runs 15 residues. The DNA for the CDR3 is TGTGCCATCAGTGAGTCGACAAATAGCAATCAGCCCCAGCATTTT. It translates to CAISESTNSNQPQHF.

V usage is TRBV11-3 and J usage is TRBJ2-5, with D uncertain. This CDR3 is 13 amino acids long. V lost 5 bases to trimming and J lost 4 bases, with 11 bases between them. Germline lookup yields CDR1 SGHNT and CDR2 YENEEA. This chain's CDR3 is CASSPSGIETQYF. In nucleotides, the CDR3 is TGTGCCAGCAGCCCGTCAGGCATAGAGACCCAGTACTTC.

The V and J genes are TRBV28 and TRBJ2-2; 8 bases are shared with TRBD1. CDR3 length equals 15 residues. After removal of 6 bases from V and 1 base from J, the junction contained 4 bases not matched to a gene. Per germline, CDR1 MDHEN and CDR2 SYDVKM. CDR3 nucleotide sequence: TGTGCCAGCAGACCCGACAGGGGGAACACCGGGGAGCTGTTTTTT. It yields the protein CASRPDRGNTGELFF.

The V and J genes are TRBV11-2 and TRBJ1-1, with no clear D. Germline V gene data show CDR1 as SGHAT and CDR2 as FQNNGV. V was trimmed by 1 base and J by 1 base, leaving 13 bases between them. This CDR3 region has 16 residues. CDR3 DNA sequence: TGTGCCAGCAGCTTAGGGAGGAGACCGAGGAACACTGAAGCTTTCTTT. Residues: CASSLGRRPRNTEAFF.

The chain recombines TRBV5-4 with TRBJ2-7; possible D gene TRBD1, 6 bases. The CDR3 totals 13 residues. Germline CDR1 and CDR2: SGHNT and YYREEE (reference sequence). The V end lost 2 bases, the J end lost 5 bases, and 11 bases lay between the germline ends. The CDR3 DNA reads TGTGCCAGCAGCTTAGGACAGTTGGACGAGCAGTACTTC. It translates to CASSLGQLDEQYF.